Included here is one T cell receptor (beta chain) sequence, with context. Produced via immunoSEQ multiplex PCR; TCRdb's table is partial and in-frame only. The sample has around 170,000 clones; about 82% are singletons. The data are from a study of blood T cell repertoires in COVID-19. Study-level information: T cells, B-cell-depleted T cells, or PBMCs supplied cDNA or gDNA.

This CDR3 comprises 16 residues. Germline V gene data show CDR1 as SGHRS and CDR2 as YFSETQ. Germline trimming cut 4 bases from V and 4 bases from J; bases unmatched to any gene: 6. The receptor comes from a woman in her thirties who had recovered from COVID-19. The rearrangement uses TRBV5-1 and TRBJ2-3; TRBD2 matches at 13 bases. The source material was PBMCs or T cells enriched from blood (not recorded which). CDR3 nucleotides: TGCGCCAGCAGCACCGGACTAGCGGGAGCTTCAGATACGCAGTATTTT. Protein: CASSTGLAGASDTQYF.